This T cell receptor (beta chain) was found in a study of T cells in Graves' hyperthyroidism and ophthalmopathy. Study-wide points: Blood samples included most of the expanded thyroid clonotypes exceeding 0.001.

Per the germline V gene, CDR1 is SNHLY and CDR2 is FYNNEI. V was clipped by 6 bases and J by 5 bases; unmatched bases: 12. The CDR3 spans 15 residues. TCR beta CDR3 regions were amplified from RNA. The TCR CDR3 first-round RT-PCR relied on the HTBI primer set. TCRdb independently ran MiXCR on the multiplex PCR reads; one entry per CDR3 protein. The repertoire holds hundreds of thousands of distinct CDR3 sequences, with 16% as singletons. This clonotype came up many times. Its target is unknown. The authors took PBMCs from over 8.5 ml fresh peripheral blood. The TCR sequence derives from a woman in her 40s with Graves' ophthalmopathy. The sample was blood. The chain carries TRBV2 and TRBJ2-5, with 7 positions matching TRBD1. In DNA, the CDR3 is TGTGCCAGCAGACTCGGGACAGTACCCGGCGAGACCCAGTACTTC. Amino acids: CASRLGTVPGETQYF.